This TCR beta chain comes out of a study of shared clonotypes between healthy human individuals. Findings and caveats of the study: Sequencing of the sorted subsets was shown by rarefaction to be incomplete despite large depth. With several donors compared, roughly 5% of naive CD4 clonotypes were shared.

The CDR3 totals 13 residues. The germline gives CDR1 SGHTA, CDR2 FQGNSA. The ends were cut back, 1 base at V and 4 bases at J, with 4 bases in the middle. Notes on this clone: Its matching antigen is unknown.

Sequencing used immunoSEQ multiplex PCR; TCRdb keeps in-frame clones, though not all of them. The data contain about 1,500,000 clones, around 95% of them singletons. The TCR originated in a man aged 25-40 years in good health. The V and J genes are TRBV7-2 and TRBJ2-2, with D unclear. Material: naive CD4+ T cells sorted from blood. Specified subset: CD45RA+ positively selected. For the CDR3, the DNA is TGTGCCAGCAGCTTAGTTAGCACCGGGGAGCTGTTTTTT. Its protein product is CASSLVSTGELFF.